This T cell receptor beta chain is drawn from a study of CD8 T cells in Susac syndrome. The ends were cut back, 6 bases at V and 1 base at J, with 9 bases in the middle. The V gene's germline CDR1 is SQVTM and CDR2 ANQGSEA. The CDR3 spans 13 residues. After extraction with the RNeasy kit, 0.5 to 1 ug of the RNA was reverse transcribed using random hexamers. MiXCR, applied by TCRdb to the immunoSEQ multiplex PCR reads, yields one record per CDR3 protein. The repertoire includes roughly 150,000 distinct CDR3 sequences, 90% to 95% of them detected once, and 0.16% sits in the top ten. The chain carries TRBV29-1 and TRBJ2-2; D possibly corresponds to TRBD1 (6 bases). The TCR originated in a human donor with Susac syndrome. The source material was CD4+ T cells from PBMCs. Written as DNA, the CDR3 is TGCAGCGTGGGACATAAGAACACCGGGGAGCTGTTTTTT. It encodes CSVGHKNTGELFF.